This TCR beta chain was profiled in a study of shared clonotypes between healthy human individuals. Trimming pared 7 bases from V and 4 bases from J, leaving 17 bases between. The germline V gene encodes CDR1 MDHEN and CDR2 SYDVKM. CDR3 length: 14 residues. Here immunoSEQ multiplex PCR was the method, and the copy in TCRdb shows in-frame clones only, minus some. Of 2 million to 2.5 million clones detected, 92% appear once; the ten largest clones hold around 0.38%. The clonotype was recovered from a man aged 18 to 29 in good health. Some clones in this sample may be carry-over from other donors' samples. The chain links TRBV28 to TRBJ2-7; a possible D gene is TRBD2 (7 bases). Sequenced: naive CD4+ T cells from PBMCs. Subset in this sample: CD45RA+ positively selected. CDR3 protein: CASNTGRGYYEQYF. The DNA of the CDR3 is TGTGCCAGCAATACAGGGAGGGGATATTACGAGCAGTACTTC.